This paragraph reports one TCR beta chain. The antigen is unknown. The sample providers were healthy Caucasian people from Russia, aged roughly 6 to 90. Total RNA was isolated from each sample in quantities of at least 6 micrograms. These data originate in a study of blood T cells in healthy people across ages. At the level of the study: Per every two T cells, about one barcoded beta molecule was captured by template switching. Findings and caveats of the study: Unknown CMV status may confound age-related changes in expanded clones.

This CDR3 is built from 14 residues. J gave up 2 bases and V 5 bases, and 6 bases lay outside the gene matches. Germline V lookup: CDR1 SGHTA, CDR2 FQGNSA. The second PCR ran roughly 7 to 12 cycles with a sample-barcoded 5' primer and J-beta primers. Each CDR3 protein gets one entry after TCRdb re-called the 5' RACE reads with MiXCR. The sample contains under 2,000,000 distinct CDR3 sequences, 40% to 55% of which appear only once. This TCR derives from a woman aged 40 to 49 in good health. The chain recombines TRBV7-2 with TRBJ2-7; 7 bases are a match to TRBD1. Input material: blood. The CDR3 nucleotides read TGTGCCAGCAGCAACGGACAGGAGACCTACGAGCAGTACTTC. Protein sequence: CASSNGQETYEQYF.